This T cell receptor beta chain was captured by sequencing in a study of blood T cell repertoires in COVID-19. Repertoires were generated with immunoSEQ multiplex PCR, while TCRdb's copy carries only in-frame clones and drops some. The table records about 210,000 clones, roughly four fifths of them present only once. The sample was peripheral blood. The TCR originated in a woman aged 40-49 years with acute or convalescent COVID-19.

The CDR3 DNA reads TGTGCCTGGAGTGGGGTAGTGCGGGTGCGGGAGCAGTACTTC. Translated, it gives CAWSGVVRVREQYF. The J gene is TRBJ2-7, the V gene TRBV30; D is perhaps TRBD2 (5 bases). Germline CDR1 reads GTSNPN; CDR2 reads SVGIG (reference sequence). The CDR3 covers 14 residues. Trimming removed 1 base at V and 7 bases at J, with 17 bases between.